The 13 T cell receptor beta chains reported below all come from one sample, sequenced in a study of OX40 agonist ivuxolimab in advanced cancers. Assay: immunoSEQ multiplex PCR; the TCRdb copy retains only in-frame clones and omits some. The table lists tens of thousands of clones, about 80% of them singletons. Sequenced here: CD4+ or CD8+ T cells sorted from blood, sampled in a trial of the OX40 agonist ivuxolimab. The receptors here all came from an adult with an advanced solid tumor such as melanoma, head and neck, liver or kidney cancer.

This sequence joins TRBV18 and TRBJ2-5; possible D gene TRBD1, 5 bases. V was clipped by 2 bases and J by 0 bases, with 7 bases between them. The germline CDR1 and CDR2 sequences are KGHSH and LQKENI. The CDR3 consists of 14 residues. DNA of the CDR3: TGTGCCAGCTCACCAGACAGTCACCAAGAGACCCAGTACTTC. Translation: CASSPDSHQETQYF.

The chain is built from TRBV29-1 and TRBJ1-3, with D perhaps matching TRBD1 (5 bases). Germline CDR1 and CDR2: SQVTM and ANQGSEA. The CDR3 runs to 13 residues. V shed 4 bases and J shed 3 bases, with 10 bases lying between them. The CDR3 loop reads CSVGGGGGNTIYF. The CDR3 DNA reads TGCAGCGTTGGGGGGGGAGGTGGAAACACCATATATTTT.

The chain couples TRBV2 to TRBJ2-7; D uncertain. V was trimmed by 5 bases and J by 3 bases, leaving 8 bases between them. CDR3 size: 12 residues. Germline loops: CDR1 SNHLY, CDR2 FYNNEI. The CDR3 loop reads CASSQDLYEQYF. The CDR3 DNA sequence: TGTGCCAGCAGTCAGGACCTCTACGAGCAGTACTTC. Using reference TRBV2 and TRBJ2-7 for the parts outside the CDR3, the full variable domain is EPEVTQTPSHQVTQMGQEVILRCVPISNHLYFYWYRQILGQKVEFLVSFYNNEISEKSEIFDDQFSVERPDGSNFTLKIRSTKLEDSAMYFCASSQDLYEQYFGPGTRLTVT.

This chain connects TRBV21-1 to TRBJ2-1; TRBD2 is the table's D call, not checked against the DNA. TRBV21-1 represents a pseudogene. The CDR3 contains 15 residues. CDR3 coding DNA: TGTGCCAGCAGCAAAGAGACGGGGGGAAACAATGAGCAGTTCTTC. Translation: CASSKETGGNNEQFF.

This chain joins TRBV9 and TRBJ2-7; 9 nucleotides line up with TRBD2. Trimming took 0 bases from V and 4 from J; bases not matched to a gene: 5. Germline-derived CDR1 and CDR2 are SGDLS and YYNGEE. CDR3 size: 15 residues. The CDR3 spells CASSVASGEYYEQYF. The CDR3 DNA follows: TGTGCCAGCAGCGTAGCTAGCGGGGAATATTACGAGCAGTACTTC. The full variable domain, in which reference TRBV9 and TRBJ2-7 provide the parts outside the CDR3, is DSGVTQTPKHLITATGQRVTLRCSPRSGDLSVYWYQQSLDQGLQFLIQYYNGEERAKGNILERFSAQQFPDLHSELNLSSLELGDSALYFCASSVASGEYYEQYFGPGTRLTVT.

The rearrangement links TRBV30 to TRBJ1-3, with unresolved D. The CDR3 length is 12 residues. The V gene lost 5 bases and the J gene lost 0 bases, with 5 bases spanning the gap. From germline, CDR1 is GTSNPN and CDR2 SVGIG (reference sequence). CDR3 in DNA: TGTGCCTGGGGGAGCTCTGGAAACACCATATATTTT. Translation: CAWGSSGNTIYF.

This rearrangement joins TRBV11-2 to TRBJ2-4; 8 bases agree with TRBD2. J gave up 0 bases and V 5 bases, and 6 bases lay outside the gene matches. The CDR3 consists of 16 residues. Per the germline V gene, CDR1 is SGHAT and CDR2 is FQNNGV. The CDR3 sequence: CASSARLALAKNIQYF. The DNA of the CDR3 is TGTGCCAGCAGCGCACGACTAGCGCTAGCCAAAAACATTCAGTACTTC.

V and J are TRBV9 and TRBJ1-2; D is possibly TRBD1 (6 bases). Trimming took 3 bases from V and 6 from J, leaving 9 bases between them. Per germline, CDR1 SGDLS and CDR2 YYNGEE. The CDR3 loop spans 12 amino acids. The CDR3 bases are TGTGCCAGCAGCGATCAGGGGCATGGCTACACCTTC. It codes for CASSDQGHGYTF.

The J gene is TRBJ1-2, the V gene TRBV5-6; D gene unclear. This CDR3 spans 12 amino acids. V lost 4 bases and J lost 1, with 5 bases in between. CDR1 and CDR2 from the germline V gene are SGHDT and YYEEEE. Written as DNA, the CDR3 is TGTGCCAGCAGCCGAAGTAACTATGGCTACACCTTC. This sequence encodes CASSRSNYGYTF.

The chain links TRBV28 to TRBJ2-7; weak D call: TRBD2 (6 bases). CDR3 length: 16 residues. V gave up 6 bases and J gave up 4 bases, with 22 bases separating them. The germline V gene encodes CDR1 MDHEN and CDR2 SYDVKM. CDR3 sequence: CASSTTPGGGVYEQYF. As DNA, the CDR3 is TGTGCCAGCAGCACCACTCCTGGAGGAGGGGTTTACGAGCAGTACTTC.

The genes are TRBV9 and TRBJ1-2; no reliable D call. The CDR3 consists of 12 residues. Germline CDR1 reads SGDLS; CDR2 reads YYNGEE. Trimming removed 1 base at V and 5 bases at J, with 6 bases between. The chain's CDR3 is CASSVNRYGYTF. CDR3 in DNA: TGTGCCAGCAGCGTAAACCGTTATGGCTACACCTTC.

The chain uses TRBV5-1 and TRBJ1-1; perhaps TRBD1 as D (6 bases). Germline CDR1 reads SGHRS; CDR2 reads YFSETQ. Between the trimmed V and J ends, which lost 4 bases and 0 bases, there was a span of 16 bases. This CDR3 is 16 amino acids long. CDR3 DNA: TGCGCCAGCAGCCCGGAGGGAAGGGGGATGAACACTGAAGCTTTCTTT. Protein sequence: CASSPEGRGMNTEAFF.

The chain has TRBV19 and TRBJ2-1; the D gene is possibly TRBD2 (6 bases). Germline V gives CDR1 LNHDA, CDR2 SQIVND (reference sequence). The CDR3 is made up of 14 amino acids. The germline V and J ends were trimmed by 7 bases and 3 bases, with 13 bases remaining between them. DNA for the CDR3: TGTGCCAGTAAGAGGTCTAGCGACTACAATGAGCAGTTCTTC. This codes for CASKRSSDYNEQFF.